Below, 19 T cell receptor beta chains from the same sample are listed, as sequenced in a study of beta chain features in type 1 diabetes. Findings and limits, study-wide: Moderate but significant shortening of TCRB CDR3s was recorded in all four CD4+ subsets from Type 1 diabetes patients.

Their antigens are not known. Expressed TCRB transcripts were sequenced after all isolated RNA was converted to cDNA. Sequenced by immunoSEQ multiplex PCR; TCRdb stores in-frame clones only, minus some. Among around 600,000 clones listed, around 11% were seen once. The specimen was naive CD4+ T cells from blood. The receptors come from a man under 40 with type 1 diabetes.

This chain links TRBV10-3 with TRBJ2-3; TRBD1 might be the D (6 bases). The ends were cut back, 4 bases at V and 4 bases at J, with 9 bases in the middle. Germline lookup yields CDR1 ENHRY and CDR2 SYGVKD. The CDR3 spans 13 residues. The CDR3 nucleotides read TGTGCCATCAGTGGTTCAGGGGCAGATACGCAGTATTTT. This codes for CAISGSGADTQYF.

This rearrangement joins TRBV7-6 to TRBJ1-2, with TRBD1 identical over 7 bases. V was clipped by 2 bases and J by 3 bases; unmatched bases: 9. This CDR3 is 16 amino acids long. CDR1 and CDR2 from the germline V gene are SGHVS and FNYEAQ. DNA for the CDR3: TGTGCCAGCAGCTTAAGATACCGAGGACAGGACTATGGCTACACCTTC. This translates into CASSLRYRGQDYGYTF. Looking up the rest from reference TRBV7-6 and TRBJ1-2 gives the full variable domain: GAGVSQSPRYKVTKRGQDVALRCDPISGHVSLYWYRQALGQGPEFLTYFNYEAQQDKSGLPNDRFSAERPEGSISTLTIQRTEQRDSAMYRCASSLRYRGQDYGYTFGSGTRLTVV.

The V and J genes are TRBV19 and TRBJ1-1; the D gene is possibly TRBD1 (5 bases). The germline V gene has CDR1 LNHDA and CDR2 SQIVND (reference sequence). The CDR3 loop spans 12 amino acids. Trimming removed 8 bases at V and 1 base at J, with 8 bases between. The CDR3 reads CASRGENTEAFF. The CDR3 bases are TGTGCCAGTCGGGGGGAGAACACTGAAGCTTTCTTT.

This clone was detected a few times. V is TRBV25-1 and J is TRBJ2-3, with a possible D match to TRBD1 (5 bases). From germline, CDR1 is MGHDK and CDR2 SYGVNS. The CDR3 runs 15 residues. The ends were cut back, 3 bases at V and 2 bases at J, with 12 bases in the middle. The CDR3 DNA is TGTGCCAGCAGTGATACAGGAGATTTCACAGATACGCAGTATTTT. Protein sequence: CASSDTGDFTDTQYF. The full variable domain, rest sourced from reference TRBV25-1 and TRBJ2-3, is EADIYQTPRYLVIGTGKKITLECSQTMGHDKMYWYQQDPGMELHLIHYSYGVNSTEKGDLSSESTVSRIRTEHFPLTLESARPSHTSQYLCASSDTGDFTDTQYFGPGTRLTVL.

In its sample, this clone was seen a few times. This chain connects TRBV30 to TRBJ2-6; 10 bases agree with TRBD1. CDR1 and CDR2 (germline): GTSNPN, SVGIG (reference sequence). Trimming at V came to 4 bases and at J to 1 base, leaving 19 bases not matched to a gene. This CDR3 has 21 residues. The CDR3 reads CAWTGDRGISNHHSGANVLTF. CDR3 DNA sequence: TGTGCCTGGACCGGGGACAGGGGAATATCCAATCATCATTCTGGGGCCAACGTCCTGACTTTC. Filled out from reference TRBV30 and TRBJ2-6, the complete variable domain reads SQTIHQWPATLVQPVGSPLSLECTVEGTSNPNLYWYRQAAGRGLQLLFYSVGIGQISSEVPQNLSASRPQDRQFILSSKKLLLSDSGFYLCAWTGDRGISNHHSGANVLTFGAGSRLTVL.

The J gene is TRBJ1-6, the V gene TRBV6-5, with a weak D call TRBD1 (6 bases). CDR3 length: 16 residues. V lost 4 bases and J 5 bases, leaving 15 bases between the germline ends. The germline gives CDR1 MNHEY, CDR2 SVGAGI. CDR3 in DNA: TGTGCCAGCAGTTCACAGGGTTTCGGGAATAATTCACCCCTCCACTTT. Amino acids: CASSSQGFGNNSPLHF.

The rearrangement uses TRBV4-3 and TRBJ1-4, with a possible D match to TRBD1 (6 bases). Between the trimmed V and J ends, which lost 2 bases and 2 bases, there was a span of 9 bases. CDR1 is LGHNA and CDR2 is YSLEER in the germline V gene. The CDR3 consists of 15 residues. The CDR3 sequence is CASSQWTETNEKLFF. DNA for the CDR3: TGCGCCAGCAGCCAATGGACAGAGACTAATGAAAAACTGTTTTTT.

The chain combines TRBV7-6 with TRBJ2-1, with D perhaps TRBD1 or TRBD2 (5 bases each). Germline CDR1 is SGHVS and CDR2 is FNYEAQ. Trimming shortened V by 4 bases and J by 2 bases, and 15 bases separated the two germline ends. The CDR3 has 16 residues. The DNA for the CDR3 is TGTGCCAGCAGCTACTTTGACGGGGCTGCCTACAATGAGCAGTTCTTC. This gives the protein CASSYFDGAAYNEQFF.

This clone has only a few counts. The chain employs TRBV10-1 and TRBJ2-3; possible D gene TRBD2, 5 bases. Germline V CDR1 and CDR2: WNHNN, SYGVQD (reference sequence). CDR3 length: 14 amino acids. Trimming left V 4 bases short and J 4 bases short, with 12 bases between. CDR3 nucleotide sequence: TGCGCCAGCAGTGGAGCTAGCCCAGCAGATACGCAGTATTTT. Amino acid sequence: CASSGASPADTQYF.

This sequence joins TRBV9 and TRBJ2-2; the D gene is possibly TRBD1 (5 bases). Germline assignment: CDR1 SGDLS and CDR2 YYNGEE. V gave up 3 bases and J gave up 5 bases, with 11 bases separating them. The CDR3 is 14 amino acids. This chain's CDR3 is CASSEDTYTGELFF. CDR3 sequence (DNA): TGTGCCAGCAGCGAGGACACTTATACCGGGGAGCTGTTTTTT. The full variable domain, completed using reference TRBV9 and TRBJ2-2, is DSGVTQTPKHLITATGQRVTLRCSPRSGDLSVYWYQQSLDQGLQFLIQYYNGEERAKGNILERFSAQQFPDLHSELNLSSLELGDSALYFCASSEDTYTGELFFGEGSRLTVL.

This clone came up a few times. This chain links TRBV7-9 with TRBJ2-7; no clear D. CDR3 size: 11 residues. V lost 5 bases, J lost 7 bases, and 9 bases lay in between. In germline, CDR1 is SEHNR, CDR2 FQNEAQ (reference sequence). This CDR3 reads CASSLDQEQYF. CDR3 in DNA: TGTGCCAGCAGCCTCGATCAAGAGCAGTACTTC.

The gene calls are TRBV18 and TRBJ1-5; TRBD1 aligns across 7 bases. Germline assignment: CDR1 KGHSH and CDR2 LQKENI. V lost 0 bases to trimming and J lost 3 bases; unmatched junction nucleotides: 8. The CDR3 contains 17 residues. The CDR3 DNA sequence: TGTGCCAGCTCACCACCTCAACAGGGGACATACAATCAGCCCCAGCATTTT. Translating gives CASSPPQQGTYNQPQHF. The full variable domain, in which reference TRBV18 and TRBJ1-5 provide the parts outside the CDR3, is NAGVMQNPRHLVRRRGQEARLRCSPMKGHSHVYWYRQLPEEGLKFMVYLQKENIIDESGMPKERFSAEFPKEGPSILRIQQVVRGDSAAYFCASSPPQQGTYNQPQHFGDGTRLSIL.

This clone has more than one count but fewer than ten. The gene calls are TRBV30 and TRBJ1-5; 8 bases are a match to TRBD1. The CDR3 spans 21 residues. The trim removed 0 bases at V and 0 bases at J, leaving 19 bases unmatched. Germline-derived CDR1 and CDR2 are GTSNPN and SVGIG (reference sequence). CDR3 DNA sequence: TGTGCCTGGAGTGTAAGGGGACCCAGGGGACAGGACCTCCGTAGCAATCAGCCCCAGCATTTT. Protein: CAWSVRGPRGQDLRSNQPQHF.

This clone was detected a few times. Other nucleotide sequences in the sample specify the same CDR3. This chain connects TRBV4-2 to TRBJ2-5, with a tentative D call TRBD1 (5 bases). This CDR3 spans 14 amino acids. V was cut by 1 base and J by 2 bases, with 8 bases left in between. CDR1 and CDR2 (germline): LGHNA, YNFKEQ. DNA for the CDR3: TGTGCCAGCAGCCAAGTAGACAGACAAGAGACCCAGTACTTC. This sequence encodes CASSQVDRQETQYF.

The CDR3 DNA sequence: TGTGCCTGGAGGACTAGCGGGGGGGCCCATGAGCAGTTCTTC. Protein product: CAWRTSGGAHEQFF. The chain is built from TRBV30 and TRBJ2-1; 14 nucleotides line up with TRBD2. The length of the CDR3 is 14 residues. V was pared by 3 bases and J by 8 bases, with 3 bases of the junction left unmatched. The V gene's germline CDR1 is GTSNPN and CDR2 SVGIG (reference sequence).

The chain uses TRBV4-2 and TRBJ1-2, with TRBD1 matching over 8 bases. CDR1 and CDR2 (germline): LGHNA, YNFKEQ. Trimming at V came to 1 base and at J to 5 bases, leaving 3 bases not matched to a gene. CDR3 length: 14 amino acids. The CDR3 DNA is TGTGCCAGCAGCCAAGCCGGGACAGGATATGGCTACACCTTC. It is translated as CASSQAGTGYGYTF.

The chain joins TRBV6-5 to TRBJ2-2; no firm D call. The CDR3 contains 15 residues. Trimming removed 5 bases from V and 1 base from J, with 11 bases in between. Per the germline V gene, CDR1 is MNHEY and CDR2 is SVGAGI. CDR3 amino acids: CASSGPTRNTGELFF. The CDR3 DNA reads TGTGCCAGCAGTGGACCAACACGGAACACCGGGGAGCTGTTTTTT.

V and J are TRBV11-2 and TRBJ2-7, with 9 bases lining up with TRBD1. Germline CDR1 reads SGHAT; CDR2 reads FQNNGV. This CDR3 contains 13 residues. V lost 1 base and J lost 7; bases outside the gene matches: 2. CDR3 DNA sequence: TGTGCCAGCAGCTTAGGACAGGGGGAAGAGCAGTACTTC. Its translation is CASSLGQGEEQYF.

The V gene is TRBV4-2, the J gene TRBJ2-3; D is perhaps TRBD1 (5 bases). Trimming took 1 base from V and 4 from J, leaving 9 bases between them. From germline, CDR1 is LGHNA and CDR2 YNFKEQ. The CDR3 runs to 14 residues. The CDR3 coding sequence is TGTGCCAGCAGCCAAGGGGTCAGGGCAGATACGCAGTATTTT. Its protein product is CASSQGVRADTQYF.